Below, 14 T cell receptor beta chains from the same sample are listed, as sequenced in a study of cytomegalovirus exposure and HLA in healthy donors. Primers included in the PCR were 60 Vbeta and 13 Jbeta primers. The repertoire was sequenced with immunoSEQ multiplex PCR; TCRdb's copy has only in-frame clones and lacks some. The sample contains 190,000 or so clones, 79% of which appear only once. Specimen: PBMCs. The receptors here all came from a girl aged 5-17 years in good health and CMV-seropositive.

V is TRBV7-2 and J is TRBJ2-5, with D uncertain. The CDR3 loop spans 13 amino acids. The V gene's germline CDR1 is SGHTA and CDR2 FQGNSA. V gave up 4 bases and J gave up 5 bases, with 11 bases separating them. The CDR3 sequence is CASSSSYGETQYF. In DNA, the CDR3 is TGTGCCAGCAGCTCCAGCTACGGGGAGACCCAGTACTTC. Based on the CDR3 plus reference TRBV7-2 and TRBJ2-5, the full variable domain is GAGVSQSPSNKVTEKGKDVELRCDPISGHTALYWYRQSLGQGLEFLIYFQGNSAPDKSGLPSDRFSAERTGGSVSTLTIQRTQQEDSAVYLCASSSSYGETQYFGPGTRLLVL.

The rearrangement links TRBV7-2 to TRBJ2-1, with 10 bases lining up with TRBD2. Germline CDR1 and CDR2: SGHTA and FQGNSA. CDR3 length: 14 amino acids. V was pared by 7 bases and J by 7 bases, with 7 bases of the junction left unmatched. The CDR3 DNA sequence: TGTGCCAGCACTAAGACTAGCGGGTTAAATGAGCAGTTCTTC. Residues: CASTKTSGLNEQFF. Using reference TRBV7-2 and TRBJ2-1 for the parts outside the CDR3, the full variable domain is GAGVSQSPSNKVTEKGKDVELRCDPISGHTALYWYRQSLGQGLEFLIYFQGNSAPDKSGLPSDRFSAERTGGSVSTLTIQRTQQEDSAVYLCASTKTSGLNEQFFGPGTRLTVL.

This chain joins TRBV7-8 and TRBJ2-5, with 13 positions matching TRBD2. This CDR3 has 19 residues. Germline lookup yields CDR1 SGHVS and CDR2 FQNEAQ. V shed 5 bases and J 5 bases; nucleotides not matched to a gene: 17. CDR3 region: CASSKTSGGSYAGGETQYF. The CDR3 DNA is TGTGCCAGCAGCAAGACTAGCGGGGGGTCCTACGCCGGAGGCGAGACCCAGTACTTC.

This sequence joins TRBV11-2 and TRBJ2-1; TRBD2 matches at 10 bases. CDR1 is SGHAT and CDR2 is FQNNGV in the germline V gene. V was pared by 4 bases and J by 7 bases, with 7 bases of the junction left unmatched. The CDR3 sequence is 15 residues long. CDR3 nucleotides: TGTGCCAGCAGCTCGGAGCCGGGACTAGCGAATGAGCAGTTCTTC. Protein: CASSSEPGLANEQFF.

The chain links TRBV27 to TRBJ2-1; possible D gene TRBD1, 6 bases. Germline CDR1 is MNHEY and CDR2 is SMNVEV (reference sequence). V shed 0 bases and J shed 2 bases, with 29 bases lying between them. This CDR3 comprises 22 residues. In nucleotides, the CDR3 is TGTGCCAGCAGTTTATCGGGTGCGTTCAAGGGGACAAGAATCAGCCCCTACAATGAGCAGTTCTTC. Translated, it gives CASSLSGAFKGTRISPYNEQFF.

The genes are TRBV12-5 and TRBJ1-1; D is perhaps TRBD1 (6 bases). Germline V CDR1 and CDR2: LGHNT, FRNRAP. V dropped 6 bases and J dropped 7 bases, with 12 bases sitting between them. This CDR3 has 12 residues. The CDR3 protein is CASGRRDNEAFF. DNA for the CDR3: TGTGCTAGTGGCCGACGGGACAATGAAGCTTTCTTT.

V gene TRBV7-2 combines with J gene TRBJ2-5, with 9 bases identical to TRBD2. This CDR3 is built from 16 residues. Germline CDR1 and CDR2: SGHTA and FQGNSA. After removal of 2 bases from V and 5 bases from J, the junction contained 9 bases not matched to a gene. The CDR3 here is CASSLISGGPSETQYF. DNA of the CDR3: TGTGCCAGCAGCTTAATTAGCGGGGGCCCTAGTGAGACCCAGTACTTC.

The chain combines TRBV15 with TRBJ2-2; 7 nucleotides align to TRBD1. With 5 bases clipped from V and 8 bases from J, the junction kept 8 bases outside the gene matches. The V gene's germline CDR1 is LNHNV and CDR2 YYDKDF (reference sequence). This CDR3 has 14 residues. DNA of the CDR3: TGTGCCACCAGCCGCCGACAGGGCGTTGGGGAGCTGTTTTTT. Its protein product is CATSRRQGVGELFF.

This clone was seen a handful of times. The chain has TRBV25-1 and TRBJ1-1; D may be TRBD1 (5 bases). Trimming shortened V by 2 bases and J by 8 bases, and 9 bases separated the two germline ends. The germline CDR1 and CDR2 sequences are MGHDK and SYGVNS. This CDR3 has 12 residues. The CDR3 DNA sequence: TGTGCCAGCAGTGAACGGGCAGGGGAAGCTTTCTTT. This codes for CASSERAGEAFF.

V gene TRBV27 combines with J gene TRBJ2-5; D is perhaps TRBD2 (5 bases). V was shortened by 3 bases and J by 2 bases, with 13 bases between the two germline ends. The CDR3 totals 15 residues. Germline-derived CDR1 and CDR2 are MNHEY and SMNVEV (reference sequence). Here the CDR3 DNA reads TGTGCCAGCAGTTTTACGGCGGGTGCGCAAGAGACCCAGTACTTC. Amino acid sequence: CASSFTAGAQETQYF.

The genes are TRBV7-2 and TRBJ2-5, with D perhaps matching TRBD1 (5 bases). CDR1 and CDR2 from the germline V gene are SGHTA and FQGNSA. There are 14 residues in the CDR3. Trimming removed 5 bases at V and 3 bases at J, with 13 bases between. CDR3 in DNA: TGTGCCAGCAGCGACAGCTACCTAAAAGAGACCCAGTACTTC. This translates into CASSDSYLKETQYF.

The chain employs TRBV9 and TRBJ1-4; 7 positions match TRBD1. The CDR3 totals 14 residues. After removal of 3 bases from V and 8 bases from J, the junction contained 7 bases not matched to a gene. Per the germline V gene, CDR1 is SGDLS and CDR2 is YYNGEE. The CDR3 region has the DNA TGTGCCAGCAGCGAGGGGGCGCTTCCAGAAAAACTGTTTTTT. Translated: CASSEGALPEKLFF.

This chain connects TRBV27 to TRBJ2-5; the D is unclear. V lost 5 bases, J lost 1 base, and 11 bases lay in between. CDR3 length: 14 residues. Per germline, CDR1 MNHEY and CDR2 SMNVEV (reference sequence). CDR3 DNA: TGTGCCAGCAGTGCCTTGAGGTTCCAAGAGACCCAGTACTTC. It codes for CASSALRFQETQYF.

The chain links TRBV2 to TRBJ1-6; D perhaps matches TRBD1 (5 bases). The CDR3 totals 14 residues. Per germline, CDR1 SNHLY and CDR2 FYNNEI. V lost 8 bases to trimming and J lost 7 bases, with 15 bases between them. The CDR3 sequence: CASRDGHPNSPLHF. The CDR3 DNA follows: TGTGCCAGCCGCGATGGACACCCGAATTCACCCCTCCACTTT. The full variable domain, completed using reference TRBV2 and TRBJ1-6, is EPEVTQTPSHQVTQMGQEVILRCVPISNHLYFYWYRQILGQKVEFLVSFYNNEISEKSEIFDDQFSVERPDGSNFTLKIRSTKLEDSAMYFCASRDGHPNSPLHFGNGTRLTVT.